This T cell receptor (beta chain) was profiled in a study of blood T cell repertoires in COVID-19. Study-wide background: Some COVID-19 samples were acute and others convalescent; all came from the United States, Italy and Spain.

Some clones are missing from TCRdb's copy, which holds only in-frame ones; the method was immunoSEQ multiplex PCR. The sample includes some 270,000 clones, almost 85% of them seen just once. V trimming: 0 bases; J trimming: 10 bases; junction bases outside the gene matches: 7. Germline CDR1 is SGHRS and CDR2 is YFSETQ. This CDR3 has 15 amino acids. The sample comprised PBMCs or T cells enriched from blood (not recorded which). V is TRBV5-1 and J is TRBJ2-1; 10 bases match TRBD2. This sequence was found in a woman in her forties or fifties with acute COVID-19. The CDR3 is CASSLGASGGREQFF. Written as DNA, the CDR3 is TGCGCCAGCAGCTTGGGGGCTAGCGGGGGCCGGGAGCAGTTCTTC.